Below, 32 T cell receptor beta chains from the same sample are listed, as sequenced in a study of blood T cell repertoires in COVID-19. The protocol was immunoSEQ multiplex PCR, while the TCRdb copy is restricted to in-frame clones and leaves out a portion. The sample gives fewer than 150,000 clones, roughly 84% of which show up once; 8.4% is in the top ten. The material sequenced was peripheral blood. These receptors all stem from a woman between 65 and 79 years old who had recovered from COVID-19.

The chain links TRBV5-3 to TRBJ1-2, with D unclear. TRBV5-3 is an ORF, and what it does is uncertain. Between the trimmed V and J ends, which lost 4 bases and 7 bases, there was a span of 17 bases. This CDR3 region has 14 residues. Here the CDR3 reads CARSNDLTHGGYTF. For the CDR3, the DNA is TGTGCCAGAAGCAACGACTTAACCCATGGTGGCTACACCTTC.

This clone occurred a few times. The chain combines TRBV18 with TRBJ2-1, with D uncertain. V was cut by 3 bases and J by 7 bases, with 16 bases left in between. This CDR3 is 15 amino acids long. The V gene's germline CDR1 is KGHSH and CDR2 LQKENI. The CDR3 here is CASSPVAQARNEQFF. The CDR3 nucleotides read TGTGCCAGCTCACCCGTCGCCCAGGCACGGAATGAGCAGTTCTTC.

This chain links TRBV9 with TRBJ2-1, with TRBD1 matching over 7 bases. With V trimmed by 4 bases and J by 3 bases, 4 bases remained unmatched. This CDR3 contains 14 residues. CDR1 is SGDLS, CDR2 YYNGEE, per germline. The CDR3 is CASSRRQGYNEQFF. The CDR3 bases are TGTGCCAGCAGCCGTAGACAGGGCTACAATGAGCAGTTCTTC.

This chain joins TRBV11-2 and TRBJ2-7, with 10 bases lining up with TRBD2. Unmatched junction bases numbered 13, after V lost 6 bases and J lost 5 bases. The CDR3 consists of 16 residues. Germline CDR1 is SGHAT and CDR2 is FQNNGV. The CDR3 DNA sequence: TGTGCCAGCAGAACCCGTCTAGCGGGAGAGCCCCACGAGCAGTACTTC. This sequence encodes CASRTRLAGEPHEQYF.

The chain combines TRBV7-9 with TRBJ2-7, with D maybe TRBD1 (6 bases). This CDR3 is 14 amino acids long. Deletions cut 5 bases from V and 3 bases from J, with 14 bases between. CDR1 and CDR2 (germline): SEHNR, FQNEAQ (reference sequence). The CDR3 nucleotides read TGTGCCAGCAGCCCGAGCCAGGGGAACTACGAGCAGTACTTC. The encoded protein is CASSPSQGNYEQYF. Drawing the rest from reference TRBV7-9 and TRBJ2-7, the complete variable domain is DTGVSQNPRHKITKRGQNVTFRCDPISEHNRLYWYRQTLGQGPEFLTYFQNEAQLEKSRLLSDRFSAERPKGSFSTLEIQRTEQGDSAMYLCASSPSQGNYEQYFGPGTRLTVT.

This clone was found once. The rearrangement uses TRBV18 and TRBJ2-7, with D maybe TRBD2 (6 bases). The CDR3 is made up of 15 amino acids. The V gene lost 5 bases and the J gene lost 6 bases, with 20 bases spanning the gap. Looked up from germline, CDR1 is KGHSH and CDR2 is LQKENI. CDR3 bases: TGTGCCAGCTCAACCCTCTCGCCAGGAGGGGTCGAGCAGTACTTC. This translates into CASSTLSPGGVEQYF.

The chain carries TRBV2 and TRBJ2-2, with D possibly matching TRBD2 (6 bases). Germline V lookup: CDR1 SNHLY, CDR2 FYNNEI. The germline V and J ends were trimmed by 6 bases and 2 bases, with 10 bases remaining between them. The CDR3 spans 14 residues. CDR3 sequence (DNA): TGTGCCAGCAGAGCCGGGACTAACACCGGGGAGCTGTTTTTT. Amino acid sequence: CASRAGTNTGELFF.

This chain's CDR3 is CASSPGGTATYNEQFF. CDR3 DNA sequence: TGTGCCAGCAGCCCAGGAGGGACAGCCACCTACAATGAGCAGTTCTTC. The rearrangement joins TRBV11-3 to TRBJ2-1, with TRBD1 as a possible D gene (7 bases). Trimming pared 5 bases from V and 2 bases from J, leaving 16 bases between. Germline V CDR1 and CDR2: SGHNT, YENEEA. This CDR3 spans 16 amino acids. Full variable domain (remainder filled in from reference TRBV11-3 and TRBJ2-1): EAGVVQSPRYKIIEKKQPVAFWCNPISGHNTLYWYLQNLGQGPELLIRYENEEAVDDSQLPKDRFSAERLKGVDSTLKIQPAELGDSAVYLCASSPGGTATYNEQFFGPGTRLTVL.

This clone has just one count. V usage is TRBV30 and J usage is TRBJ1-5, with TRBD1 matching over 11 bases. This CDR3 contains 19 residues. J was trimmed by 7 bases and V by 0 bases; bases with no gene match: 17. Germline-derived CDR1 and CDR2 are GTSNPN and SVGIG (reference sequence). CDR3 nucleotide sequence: TGTGCCTGGAGTGTAGGATTTTACCCGGGGACAGGGGGTCGCCAGCCCCAGCATTTT. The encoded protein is CAWSVGFYPGTGGRQPQHF.

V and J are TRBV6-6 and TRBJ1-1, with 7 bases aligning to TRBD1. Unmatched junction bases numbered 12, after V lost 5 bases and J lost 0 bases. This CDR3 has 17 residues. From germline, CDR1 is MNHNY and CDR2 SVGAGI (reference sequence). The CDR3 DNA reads TGTGCCAGCAGTCCTCGGACAGGAATATTTATGAACACTGAAGCTTTCTTT. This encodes CASSPRTGIFMNTEAFF.

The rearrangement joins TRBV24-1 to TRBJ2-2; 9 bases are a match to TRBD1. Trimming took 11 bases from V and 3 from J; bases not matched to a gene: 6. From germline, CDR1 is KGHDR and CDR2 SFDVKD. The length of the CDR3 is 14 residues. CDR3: CASRRTGDTGELFF. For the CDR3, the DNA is TGTGCCAGCAGGCGGACAGGGGACACCGGGGAGCTGTTTTTT.

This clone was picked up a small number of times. CDR3 amino acids: CASSPGSADTQYF. CDR3 sequence (DNA): TGTGCCAGCTCACCAGGGAGCGCAGATACGCAGTATTTT. The V and J genes are TRBV18 and TRBJ2-3, with D perhaps matching TRBD2 (5 bases). The CDR3 length is 13 residues. CDR1 is KGHSH, CDR2 LQKENI, per germline. V lost 2 bases and J lost 4, with 7 bases in between.

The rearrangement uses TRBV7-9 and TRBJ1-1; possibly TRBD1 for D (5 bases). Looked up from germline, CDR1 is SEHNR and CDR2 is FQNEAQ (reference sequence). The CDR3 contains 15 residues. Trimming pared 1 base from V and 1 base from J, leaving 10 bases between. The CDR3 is CASSLVGGENTEAFF. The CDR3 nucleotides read TGTGCCAGCAGCTTAGTCGGGGGGGAGAACACTGAAGCTTTCTTT.

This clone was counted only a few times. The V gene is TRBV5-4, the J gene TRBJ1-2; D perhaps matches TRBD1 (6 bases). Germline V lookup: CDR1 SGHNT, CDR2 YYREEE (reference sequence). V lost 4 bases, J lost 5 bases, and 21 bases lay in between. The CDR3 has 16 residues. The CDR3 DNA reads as TGTGCCAGCAGCGTCCAGACAGGCCAGCCCCGATATGGCTACACCTTC. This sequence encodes CASSVQTGQPRYGYTF.

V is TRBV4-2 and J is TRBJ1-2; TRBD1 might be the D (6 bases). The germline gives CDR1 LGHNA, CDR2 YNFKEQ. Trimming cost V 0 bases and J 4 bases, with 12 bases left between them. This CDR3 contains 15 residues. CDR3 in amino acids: CASSQEASTGYGYTF. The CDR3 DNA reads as TGTGCCAGCAGCCAAGAGGCGTCGACAGGCTATGGCTACACCTTC.

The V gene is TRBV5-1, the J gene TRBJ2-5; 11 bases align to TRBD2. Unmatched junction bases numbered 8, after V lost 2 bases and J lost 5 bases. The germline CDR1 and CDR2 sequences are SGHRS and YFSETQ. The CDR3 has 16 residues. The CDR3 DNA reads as TGCGCCAGCAGCTTCGGTAGCGGGGGGGCCGTGGAGACCCAGTACTTC. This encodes CASSFGSGGAVETQYF.

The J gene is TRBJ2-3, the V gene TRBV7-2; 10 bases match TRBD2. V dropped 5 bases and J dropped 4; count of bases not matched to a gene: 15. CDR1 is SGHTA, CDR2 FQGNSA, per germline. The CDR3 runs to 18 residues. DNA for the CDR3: TGTGCCAGCAGCCCCACGGTGGGAGCGGGAGGGCCCGCAGATACGCAGTATTTT. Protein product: CASSPTVGAGGPADTQYF.

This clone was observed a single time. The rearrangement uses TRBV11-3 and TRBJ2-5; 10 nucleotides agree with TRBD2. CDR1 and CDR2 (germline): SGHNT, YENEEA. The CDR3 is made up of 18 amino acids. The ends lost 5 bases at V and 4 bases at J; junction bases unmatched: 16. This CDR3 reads CASSESSGSSSGGETQYF. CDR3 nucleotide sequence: TGTGCCAGCAGCGAATCTAGCGGGAGTTCCAGCGGGGGAGAGACCCAGTACTTC.

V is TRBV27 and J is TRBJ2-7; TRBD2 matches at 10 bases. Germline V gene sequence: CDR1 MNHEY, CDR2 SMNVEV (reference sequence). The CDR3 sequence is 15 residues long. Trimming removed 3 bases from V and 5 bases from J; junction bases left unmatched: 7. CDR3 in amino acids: CASSLALAGVNEQYF. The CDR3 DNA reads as TGTGCCAGCAGTTTGGCCCTAGCGGGAGTAAACGAGCAGTACTTC.

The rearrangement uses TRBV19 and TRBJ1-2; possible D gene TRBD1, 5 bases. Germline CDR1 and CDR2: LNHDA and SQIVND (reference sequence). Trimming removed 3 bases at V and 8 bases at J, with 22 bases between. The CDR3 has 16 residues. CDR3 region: CASSIGTQGPGRGYTF. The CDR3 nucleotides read TGTGCCAGTAGTATTGGGACTCAGGGCCCGGGGAGGGGCTACACCTTC.

The CDR3 bases are TGTGCCAGCCGCGGGACAGTGAACACCGGGGAGCTGTTTTTT. Translated: CASRGTVNTGELFF. This rearrangement joins TRBV19 to TRBJ2-2; D possibly corresponds to TRBD1 (7 bases). The CDR3 sequence is 14 residues long. Trimming shortened V by 9 bases and J by 1 base, and 12 bases separated the two germline ends. CDR1 and CDR2 from the germline V gene are LNHDA and SQIVND (reference sequence).

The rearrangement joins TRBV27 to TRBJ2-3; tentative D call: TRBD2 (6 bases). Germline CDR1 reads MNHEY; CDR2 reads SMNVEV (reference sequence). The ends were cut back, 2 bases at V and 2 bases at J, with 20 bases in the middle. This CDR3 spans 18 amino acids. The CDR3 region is CASSLAPSGVGPTDTQYF. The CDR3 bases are TGTGCCAGCAGTTTAGCCCCGTCGGGGGTGGGCCCCACAGATACGCAGTATTTT.

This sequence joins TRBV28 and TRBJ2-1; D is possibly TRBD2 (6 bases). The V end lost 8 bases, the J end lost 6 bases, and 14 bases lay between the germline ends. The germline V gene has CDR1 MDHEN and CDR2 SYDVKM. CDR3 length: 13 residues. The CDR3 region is CASSSGGLNEQFF. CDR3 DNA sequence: TGTGCCAGCTCTAGTGGGGGACTCAATGAGCAGTTCTTC.

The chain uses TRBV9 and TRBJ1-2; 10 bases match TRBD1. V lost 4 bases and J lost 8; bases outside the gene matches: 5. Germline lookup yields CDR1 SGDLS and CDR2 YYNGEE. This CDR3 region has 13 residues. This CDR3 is CASSSGTGDGYTF. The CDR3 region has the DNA TGTGCCAGCAGCTCCGGGACAGGGGACGGCTACACCTTC. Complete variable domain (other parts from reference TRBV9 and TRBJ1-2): DSGVTQTPKHLITATGQRVTLRCSPRSGDLSVYWYQQSLDQGLQFLIQYYNGEERAKGNILERFSAQQFPDLHSELNLSSLELGDSALYFCASSSGTGDGYTFGSGTRLTVV.

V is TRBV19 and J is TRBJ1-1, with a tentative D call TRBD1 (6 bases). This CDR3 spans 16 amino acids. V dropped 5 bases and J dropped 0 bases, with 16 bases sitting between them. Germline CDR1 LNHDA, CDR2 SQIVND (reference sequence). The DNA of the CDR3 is TGTGCCAGTAGTGACTTCCGGACAGCCATGAACACTGAAGCTTTCTTT. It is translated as CASSDFRTAMNTEAFF.

As DNA, the CDR3 is TGTGCCATCAGTGAGTTGAGGACAGGGAACAATCAGCCCCAGCATTTT. Encoded protein: CAISELRTGNNQPQHF. The chain has TRBV10-3 and TRBJ1-5; TRBD1 matches at 8 bases. CDR1 and CDR2 from the germline V gene are ENHRY and SYGVKD. The ends lost 1 base at V and 3 bases at J; junction bases unmatched: 5. This CDR3 has 16 residues.

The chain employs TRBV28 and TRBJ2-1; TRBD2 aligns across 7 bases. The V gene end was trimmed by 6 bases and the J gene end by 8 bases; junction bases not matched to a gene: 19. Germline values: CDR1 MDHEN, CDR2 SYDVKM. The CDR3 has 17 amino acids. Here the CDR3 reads CASSFTGARERTDEQFF. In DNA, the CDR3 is TGTGCCAGCAGCTTTACTGGGGCGCGGGAGCGAACGGATGAGCAGTTCTTC. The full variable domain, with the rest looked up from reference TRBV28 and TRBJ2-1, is DVKVTQSSRYLVKRTGEKVFLECVQDMDHENMFWYRQDPGLGLRLIYFSYDVKMKEKGDIPEGYSVSREKKERFSLILESASTNQTSMYLCASSFTGARERTDEQFFGPGTRLTVL.

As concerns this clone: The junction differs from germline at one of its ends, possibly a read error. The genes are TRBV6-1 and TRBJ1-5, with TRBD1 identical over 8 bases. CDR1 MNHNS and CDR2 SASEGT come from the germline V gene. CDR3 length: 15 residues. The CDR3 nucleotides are TGTGCCAGCGGTGACAGGGGATATAGCAATCAGCCCCAGCATTTT. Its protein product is CASGDRGYSNQPQHF.

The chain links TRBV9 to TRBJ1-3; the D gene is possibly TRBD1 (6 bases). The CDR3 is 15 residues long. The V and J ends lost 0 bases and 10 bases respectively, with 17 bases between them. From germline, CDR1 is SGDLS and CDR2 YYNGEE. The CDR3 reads CASSVATGPEGTIYF. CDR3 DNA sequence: TGTGCCAGCAGCGTAGCGACAGGCCCCGAAGGGACCATATATTTT.

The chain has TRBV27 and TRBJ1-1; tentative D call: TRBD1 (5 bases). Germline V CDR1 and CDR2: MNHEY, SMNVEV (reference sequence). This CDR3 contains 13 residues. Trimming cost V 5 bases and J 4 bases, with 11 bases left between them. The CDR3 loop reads CASSERGGTEAFF. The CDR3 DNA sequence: TGTGCCAGCAGTGAACGGGGGGGCACTGAAGCTTTCTTT.

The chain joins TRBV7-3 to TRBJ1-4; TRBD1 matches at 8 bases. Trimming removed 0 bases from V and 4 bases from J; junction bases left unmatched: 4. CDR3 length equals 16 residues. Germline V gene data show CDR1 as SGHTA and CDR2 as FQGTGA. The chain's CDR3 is CASSLTQGAFNEKLFF. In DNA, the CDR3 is TGTGCCAGCAGCTTAACGCAGGGGGCCTTTAATGAAAAACTGTTTTTT.

Written as DNA, the CDR3 is TGTGCCACCAGCGGGACAAGAAGCAATCAGCCCCAGCATTTT. Protein product: CATSGTRSNQPQHF. The rearrangement uses TRBV24-1 and TRBJ1-5; perhaps TRBD1 as D (6 bases). V shed 7 bases and J shed 1 base, with 10 bases lying between them. Looked up from germline, CDR1 is KGHDR and CDR2 is SFDVKD. The length of the CDR3 is 14 residues.